These T cell receptor beta chains were read from a single sample in a study of response to subunit inactivated influenza vaccine. Each CDR3 protein gets one entry after TCRdb re-called the RT-PCR reads with MiXCR. The sample shows more than 400,000 distinct CDR3 sequences, approximately 6.9% of them seen only once. This specimen was PBMCs from blood, taken roughly 24 months after vaccination. The source of these receptors is a man between 45 and 75 years old who received an inactivated influenza vaccine. The CDR3 runs from the conserved cysteine through the conserved F or W. Each record gives: J gene, V gene, D gene, clone size, CDR3 DNA, CDR3 protein. A D gene is named only where the DNA matches it firmly. A clone size is listed for some rows: how often the clone was seen (once, few, many), or a class if it is expanded.

TRBJ1-1,TRBV7-2,NA,few,TGTGCCAGCAGTCCGGAGGGGGGGAACACTGAAGCTTTCTTT,CASSPEGGNTEAFF
TRBJ2-7,TRBV7-2,NA,many,TGTGCCAGCAGCTCCCTCGGGACACCGTGGGAGCAGTACTTC,CASSSLGTPWEQYF
TRBJ2-7,TRBV5-5,NA,many,TGTGCCAGCAGCTTGGAGTGGAACGGCTACGAGCAGTACTTC,CASSLEWNGYEQYF
TRBJ2-2,TRBV6-2/TRBV6-3,TRBD2,NA,TGTGCCAGCAGACGTAGCGGGGCTATCACCGGGGAGCTGTTTTTT,CASRRSGAITGELFF
TRBJ2-1,TRBV7-8,TRBD2,few,TGTGCCAGCAGCTTATTGGGTGCGGGGGGGTACAATGAGCAGTTCTTC,CASSLLGAGGYNEQFF
TRBJ2-3,TRBV7-9,NA,many,TGTGCCAGCAGCTTAGCGCTAGCTAGCACAGATACGCAGTATTTT,CASSLALASTDTQYF
TRBJ2-2,TRBV29-1,TRBD1,many,TGCAGCGTGTCTCCGACAGGGCTCACCGGGGAGCTGTTTTTT,CSVSPTGLTGELFF
TRBJ2-5,TRBV20-1,NA,few,TGCAGCATTATGGCGGGGCGCAAAGAGACCCAGTACTTC,CSIMAGRKETQYF
TRBJ2-7,TRBV29-1,TRBD2,NA,TGCAGTGTGACTAGCGGCCCAAACGAGCAGTACTTC,CSVTSGPNEQYF
TRBJ2-1,TRBV4-2,NA,many,TGTGCCAGCAGCCAAGATCCGGGGCGGGGTAACTACAATGAGCAGTTCTTC,CASSQDPGRGNYNEQFF
TRBJ2-3,TRBV12-3/TRBV12-4,NA,few,TGTGCCAGCAGCCGGCGGACGCAGAGCACAGATACGCAGTATTTT,CASSRRTQSTDTQYF
TRBJ2-7,TRBV11-1,NA,NA,TGTGCCAGCAGATTCGACAGCGACTACGAGCAGTACTTC,CASRFDSDYEQYF
TRBJ1-2,TRBV12-3/TRBV12-4,TRBD1,many,TGTGCCAGCAGTTTAAACCAGGACAGGGGGCGGTTTGGCTACACCTTC,CASSLNQDRGRFGYTF
TRBJ2-2,TRBV7-9,NA,few,TGTGCCAGCATTTTCCCTGTGGACATACAGAACACCGGGGAGCTGTTTTTT,CASIFPVDIQNTGELFF
TRBJ2-1,TRBV6-1,NA,many,TGTGCCAGCATGAGAGGGGGGTCCTACAATGAGCAGTTCTTC,CASMRGGSYNEQFF
TRBJ2-1,TRBV11-2,TRBD2,few,TGTGCCAGCAGCCCGAGGGTCTCTAGCGGGAGTGTCGATGAGCAGTTCTTC,CASSPRVSSGSVDEQFF
TRBJ2-7,TRBV20-1,TRBD2,few,TGCAGTGCTAGGGGGACTAGACTTTCCTACGAGCAGTACTTC,CSARGTRLSYEQYF
TRBJ2-5,TRBV3-1,NA,few,TGTGCCAGCAGCCTCCGGGAAAACCAAGAGACCCAGTACTTC,CASSLRENQETQYF
TRBJ2-3,TRBV7-9,TRBD2,NA,TGTGCCAGCAGCTCCGGGACTAGCGGGGGGGCCGGTACGCAGTATTTT,CASSSGTSGGAGTQYF
TRBJ2-1,TRBV12-3/TRBV12-4,NA,NA,TGTGCCAGCAGTCTCGGACTTATATCGTTCTTC,CASSLGLISFF
TRBJ1-2,TRBV20-1,TRBD1,many,TGCAGTGCTAGAGCTGGGGACAGAGAGAGCTACACCTTC,CSARAGDRESYTF
TRBJ2-7,TRBV9,NA,many,TGTGCCAGCAGCGCGGCCTCCGACTACGAGCAGTACTTC,CASSAASDYEQYF
TRBJ1-2,TRBV20-1,NA,NA,TGCAGTGCTAGTGAGAACTCCTATGGCTACACCTTC,CSASENSYGYTF
TRBJ2-5,TRBV10-3,NA,few,TGTGCCATCAGTTGGGCCACCGGAGAGACCCAGTACTTC,CAISWATGETQYF
TRBJ2-2,TRBV24-1,NA,few,TGTGCCACCAGTGATCCTGGACTGAACACCGGGGAGCTGTTTTTT,CATSDPGLNTGELFF
TRBJ2-7,TRBV3-1,NA,NA,TGTGCCAGCAGCCAGGGGCTTACCCCCAGTGGCGAGCAGTACTTC,CASSQGLTPSGEQYF
TRBJ2-3,TRBV7-8,NA,few,TGTGCCAGCAGCTCCTTAAGCACAGATACGCAGTATTTT,CASSSLSTDTQYF
TRBJ1-1,TRBV20-1,NA,few,TGCAGTGCTCGAGAATCGGCCGAAACTGAAGCTTTCTTT,CSARESAETEAFF
TRBJ1-2,TRBV7-2,NA,few,TGTGCCAGCAGCGCCGACAACTTTGGCGGCTACACCTTC,CASSADNFGGYTF
TRBJ2-4,TRBV5-6,NA,few,TGTGCCAGCAGCATTCCGGGACTAGCCAAAAACATTCAGTACTTC,CASSIPGLAKNIQYF
TRBJ2-1,TRBV20-1,TRBD2,few,TGCAGTGCTAGGTCTAGCGGGGGGTTTGGAGAGCAGTTCTTC,CSARSSGGFGEQFF
TRBJ2-1,TRBV20-1,TRBD2,few,TGCAGTGCTACGTTGGCGGGGGAAGGGAATGAGCAGTTCTTC,CSATLAGEGNEQFF
TRBJ1-6,TRBV10-2,NA,many,TGCGCCAGCAGTGTAGGGCTACGTTCACCCCTCCACTTT,CASSVGLRSPLHF
TRBJ2-7,TRBV12-3/TRBV12-4,TRBD1,NA,TGTGCCAGCAGCTCCACACCGGGACAGGCGTACTTC,CASSSTPGQAYF
TRBJ1-5,TRBV27,NA,many,TGTGCCAGCAGTTTAGGGGAGTTTCAGCCCCAGCATTTT,CASSLGEFQPQHF